This T cell receptor beta chain was retrieved from a study of blood T cell repertoires in COVID-19. The CDR3 is 13 residues long. Germline trimming cut 4 bases from V and 5 bases from J; bases unmatched to any gene: 1. Germline V CDR1 and CDR2: SGHTA, FQGNSA. Source study methods: Amplification with reference gene primers provided the estimates of nucleated cell counts. Method: immunoSEQ multiplex PCR; TCRdb's copy keeps in-frame clones and lacks some. V and J calls and clone size come straight from that table; D and trimming were deduced from the DNA. Of about 130,000 clones listed, over 75% are singletons.

Sequenced sample: peripheral blood. This clonotype was sampled from a man at least 80 years old with active or convalescent COVID-19. The rearrangement uses TRBV7-2 and TRBJ2-2; 7 bases align to TRBD1. The CDR3: CASSSQGTGELFF. The CDR3 DNA reads as TGTGCCAGCAGCTCACAGGGGACCGGGGAGCTGTTTTTT.